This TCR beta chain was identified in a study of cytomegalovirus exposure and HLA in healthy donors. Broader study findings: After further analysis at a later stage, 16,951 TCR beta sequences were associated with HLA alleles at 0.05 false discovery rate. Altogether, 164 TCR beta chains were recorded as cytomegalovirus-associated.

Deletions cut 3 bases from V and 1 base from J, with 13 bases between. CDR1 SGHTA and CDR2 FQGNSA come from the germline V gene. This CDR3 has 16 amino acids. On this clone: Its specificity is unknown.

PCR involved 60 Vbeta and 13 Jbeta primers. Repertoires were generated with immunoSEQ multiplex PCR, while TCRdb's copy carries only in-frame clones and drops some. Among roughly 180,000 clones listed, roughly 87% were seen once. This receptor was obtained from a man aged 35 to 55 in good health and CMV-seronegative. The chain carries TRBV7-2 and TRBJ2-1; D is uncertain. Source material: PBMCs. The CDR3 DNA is TGTGCCAGCAGCTTCGGTTCGTTAATGTCCTACAATGAGCAGTTCTTC. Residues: CASSFGSLMSYNEQFF.